The sequence of this T cell receptor (beta chain) was determined in a study of T cell repertoires in cytomegalovirus infection. Overall study results and limits: Cumulative public TCR beta family frequency identified carriers of CMV plus the relevant HLA.

The CDR3 spans 16 residues. Trimming left V 6 bases short and J 0 bases short, with 14 bases between. Germline loops: CDR1 KGHSH, CDR2 LQKENI. From the reads, TCRdb called clonotypes with MiXCR, one entry per CDR3 protein. The data hold about half a million distinct CDR3 sequences, with 40% to 50% observed a single time. As for this clonotype: The antigen is unknown.

The receptor's source is a human donor in good health (CMV status not recorded). Some clones in this sample may be carry-over from other donors' samples. The source material was cultured PBMCs, sampled from culture after CMV antigen stimulation. The chain employs TRBV18 and TRBJ1-4; maybe TRBD1 (6 bases). CDR3 loop: CASSRGLAATNEKLFF. CDR3 sequence (DNA): TGTGCCAGCTCCAGGGGCCTAGCCGCAACTAATGAAAAACTGTTTTTT.